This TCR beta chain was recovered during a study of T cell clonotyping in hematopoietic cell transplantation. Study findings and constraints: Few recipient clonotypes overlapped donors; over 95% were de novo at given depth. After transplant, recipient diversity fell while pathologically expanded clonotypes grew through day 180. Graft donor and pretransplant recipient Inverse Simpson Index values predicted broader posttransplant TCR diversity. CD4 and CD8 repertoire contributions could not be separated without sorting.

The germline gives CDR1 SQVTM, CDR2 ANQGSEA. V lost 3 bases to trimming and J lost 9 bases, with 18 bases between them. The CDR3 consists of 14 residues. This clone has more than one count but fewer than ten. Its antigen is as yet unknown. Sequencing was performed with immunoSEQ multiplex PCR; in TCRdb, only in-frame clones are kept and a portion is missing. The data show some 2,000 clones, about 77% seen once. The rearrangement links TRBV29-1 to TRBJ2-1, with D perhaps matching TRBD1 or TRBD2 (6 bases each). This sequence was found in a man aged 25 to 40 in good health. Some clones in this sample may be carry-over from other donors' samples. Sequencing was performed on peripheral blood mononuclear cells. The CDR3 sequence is CSVEGAGEGGEQFF. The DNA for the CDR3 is TGCAGCGTTGAGGGAGCTGGAGAGGGGGGTGAGCAGTTCTTC.